A single sample gave rise to the 24 T cell receptor beta chains below, sequenced in a study of blood T cell repertoires in COVID-19. Sequencing used immunoSEQ multiplex PCR; TCRdb keeps in-frame clones, though not all of them. Among 120,000 to 150,000 clones listed, about 86% were seen once. The sample was peripheral blood. The source is a woman aged 60-75 years with acute or convalescent COVID-19.

This rearrangement joins TRBV6-6 to TRBJ1-1; TRBD1 is a possible D gene (5 bases). Trimming stripped 0 bases from V and 0 bases from J, with 8 bases between. Germline V gives CDR1 MNHNY, CDR2 SVGAGI (reference sequence). This CDR3 contains 15 residues. CDR3 residues: CASSYSGGMNTEAFF. The CDR3 nucleotides read TGTGCCAGCAGTTACTCCGGGGGAATGAACACTGAAGCTTTCTTT.

For the CDR3, the DNA is TGTGCCAGCAGACGCAACCGCGGGGGGCCGTACAATGAGCAGTTCTTC. Protein: CASRRNRGGPYNEQFF. The V gene is TRBV27, the J gene TRBJ2-1; TRBD2 matches at 8 bases. With V trimmed by 6 bases and J by 4 bases, 11 bases remained unmatched. This CDR3 has 16 amino acids. The V gene's germline CDR1 is MNHEY and CDR2 SMNVEV (reference sequence).

V usage is TRBV10-3 and J usage is TRBJ2-1; possible D gene TRBD2, 6 bases. Germline V gives CDR1 ENHRY, CDR2 SYGVKD. The CDR3 loop spans 14 amino acids. Trimming pared 3 bases from V and 2 bases from J, leaving 8 bases between. The CDR3: CAISEAGTYNEQFF. The CDR3 DNA reads as TGTGCCATCAGTGAAGCGGGCACCTACAATGAGCAGTTCTTC.

The CDR3 loop is CASSLEGPSNTQYF. The CDR3 coding sequence is TGTGCCAGCAGCTTAGAGGGGCCGTCGAATACGCAGTATTTT. This chain links TRBV11-2 with TRBJ2-3, with TRBD1 as a possible D gene (5 bases). The V and J ends lost 0 bases and 7 bases respectively, with 11 bases between them. Germline V gives CDR1 SGHAT, CDR2 FQNNGV. The CDR3 contains 14 residues.

The rearrangement links TRBV30 to TRBJ1-1; D ambiguous. The CDR3 contains 15 residues. Germline V gene data show CDR1 as GTSNPN and CDR2 as SVGIG (reference sequence). V gave up 2 bases and J gave up 0 bases, with 13 bases separating them. This CDR3 reads CAWSKLSGLNTEAFF. The CDR3 bases are TGTGCCTGGAGTAAGTTGAGCGGGTTGAACACTGAAGCTTTCTTT.

The chain has TRBV7-6 and TRBJ2-2, with 10 bases aligning to TRBD2. Germline lookup yields CDR1 SGHVS and CDR2 FNYEAQ. The CDR3 loop spans 16 amino acids. With 5 bases clipped from V and 6 bases from J, the junction kept 9 bases outside the gene matches. CDR3 sequence (DNA): TGTGCCAGCAGCCCTCTAGCGGGGGAGGGATCCGGGGAGCTGTTTTTT. Translating it yields CASSPLAGEGSGELFF. Full variable domain (remainder filled in from reference TRBV7-6 and TRBJ2-2): GAGVSQSPRYKVTKRGQDVALRCDPISGHVSLYWYRQALGQGPEFLTYFNYEAQQDKSGLPNDRFSAERPEGSISTLTIQRTEQRDSAMYRCASSPLAGEGSGELFFGEGSRLTVL.

This chain connects TRBV28 to TRBJ2-1; 7 bases line up with TRBD1. Looked up from germline, CDR1 is MDHEN and CDR2 is SYDVKM. The CDR3 length is 16 residues. V shed 2 bases and J 0 bases; nucleotides not matched to a gene: 4. CDR3 amino acids: CASSLMRGHSYNEQFF. Here the CDR3 DNA reads TGTGCCAGCAGTTTAATGAGGGGGCACTCCTACAATGAGCAGTTCTTC.

In this sample, this clone turned up once. V usage is TRBV3-1 (or the pseudogene TRBV3-2) and J usage is TRBJ2-1; TRBD2 matches 11 bases. The germline gives CDR1 LGHDT, CDR2 YNNKEL (reference sequence). This CDR3 contains 15 residues. V lost 1 base, J lost 7 bases, and 3 bases stayed unmatched. The DNA for the CDR3 is TGTGCCAGCAGCCAAGTCACTAGCGGGGGAAATGAGCAGTTCTTC. Encoded protein: CASSQVTSGGNEQFF.

V gene TRBV20-1 combines with J gene TRBJ1-1, with D perhaps matching TRBD1 (6 bases). The CDR3 spans 13 residues. Trimming took off 3 bases at V and 0 bases at J, with 8 bases between the two ends. Germline assignment: CDR1 DFQATT and CDR2 SNEGSKA (reference sequence). DNA for the CDR3: TGCAGTGCTAGTAGGGGGATGAACACTGAAGCTTTCTTT. It yields the protein CSASRGMNTEAFF.

J is TRBJ1-5 and V is TRBV18, with a tentative D call TRBD1 (5 bases). The V end lost 6 bases, the J end lost 3 bases, and 12 bases lay between the germline ends. The CDR3 contains 14 residues. The germline gives CDR1 KGHSH, CDR2 LQKENI. The DNA of the CDR3 is TGTGCCAGCTCCCCAGACAGAGTCAATCAGCCCCAGCATTTT. This codes for CASSPDRVNQPQHF.

This clone appeared a single time. This chain joins TRBV3-1 (or the pseudogene TRBV3-2) and TRBJ1-5; perhaps TRBD1 as D (6 bases). Per germline, CDR1 LGHDT and CDR2 YNNKEL (reference sequence). This CDR3 has 16 residues. Trimming left V 2 bases short and J 4 bases short, with 15 bases between. CDR3 nucleotides: TGTGCCAGCAGCCAAAGTGGCGGGGGCGGTAATCAGCCCCAGCATTTT. The encoded protein is CASSQSGGGGNQPQHF.

The chain combines TRBV7-2 with TRBJ1-2; D is possibly TRBD1 (5 bases). The germline V and J ends were trimmed by 5 bases and 3 bases, with 10 bases remaining between them. Germline values: CDR1 SGHTA, CDR2 FQGNSA. This CDR3 spans 13 amino acids. The CDR3 coding sequence is TGTGCCAGCAGCGCAGGGCTCCACTATGGCTACACCTTC. Translation: CASSAGLHYGYTF.

The chain employs TRBV19 and TRBJ1-5; 8 bases line up with TRBD1. The V and J ends lost 4 bases and 4 bases, in that order; junction bases with no gene match: 6. The CDR3 contains 15 residues. CDR1 is LNHDA, CDR2 SQIVND, per germline (reference sequence). The CDR3 reads CASSSRDRPNQPQHF. The CDR3 DNA is TGTGCCAGTAGTAGCCGGGACAGGCCTAATCAGCCCCAGCATTTT.

This sequence joins TRBV18 and TRBJ2-7; 7 nucleotides align to TRBD2. The germline V gene has CDR1 KGHSH and CDR2 LQKENI. V shed 1 base and J 4 bases; nucleotides not matched to a gene: 4. The CDR3 loop spans 14 amino acids. CDR3 loop: CASSPQAGQYEQYF. The CDR3 region has the DNA TGTGCCAGCTCACCACAAGCGGGGCAATACGAGCAGTACTTC.

V and J are TRBV11-2 and TRBJ2-1; TRBD2 aligns across 10 bases. The ends lost 2 bases at V and 8 bases at J; junction bases unmatched: 6. The CDR3 has 15 residues. Per germline, CDR1 SGHAT and CDR2 FQNNGV. The CDR3 protein is CASSLSGGAVDEQFF. Here the CDR3 DNA reads TGTGCCAGCAGCTTAAGCGGGGGGGCCGTAGATGAGCAGTTCTTC.

The genes are TRBV18 and TRBJ2-1; tentative D call: TRBD2 (5 bases). CDR1 is KGHSH and CDR2 is LQKENI in the germline V gene. V was clipped by 6 bases and J by 3 bases, with 15 bases between them. This CDR3 has 15 amino acids. CDR3 bases: TGTGCCAGCTCGCAGTCATCCGGGAACTACAATGAGCAGTTCTTC. Its translation: CASSQSSGNYNEQFF.

The chain couples TRBV6-5 to TRBJ2-2; D might be TRBD2 (6 bases). This CDR3 is 14 amino acids long. CDR1 MNHEY and CDR2 SVGAGI come from the germline V gene. Trimming took 6 bases from V and 2 from J, leaving 10 bases between them. The CDR3 nucleotides read TGTGCCAGCAGCACCGGACTAAACACCGGGGAGCTGTTTTTT. Its protein is CASSTGLNTGELFF.

The CDR3 protein is CASSEFGQGNEQFF. In nucleotides, the CDR3 is TGTGCCAGCAGTGAATTTGGACAGGGCAATGAGCAGTTCTTC. V and J are TRBV2 and TRBJ2-1; 8 bases agree with TRBD1. In germline, CDR1 is SNHLY, CDR2 FYNNEI. V shed 2 bases, J shed 6 bases, and the junction held 3 bases outside the gene matches. This CDR3 has 14 residues. Together with reference TRBV2 and TRBJ2-1, the CDR3 gives the full variable domain: EPEVTQTPSHQVTQMGQEVILRCVPISNHLYFYWYRQILGQKVEFLVSFYNNEISEKSEIFDDQFSVERPDGSNFTLKIRSTKLEDSAMYFCASSEFGQGNEQFFGPGTRLTVL.

The rearrangement uses TRBV9 and TRBJ1-5, with 9 bases that match TRBD1. J was trimmed by 9 bases and V by 2 bases; bases with no gene match: 6. Germline-derived CDR1 and CDR2 are SGDLS and YYNGEE. The CDR3 has 14 amino acids. The DNA for the CDR3 is TGTGCCAGCAGCGTCCAGGGACAGGGCTCGCCCCAGCATTTT. Translated: CASSVQGQGSPQHF.

This clone was counted a single time. The rearrangement joins TRBV10-3 to TRBJ1-4, with D possibly being TRBD1 (6 bases). V gave up 0 bases and J gave up 1 base, with 9 bases separating them. CDR3 length: 16 residues. CDR1 ENHRY and CDR2 SYGVKD come from the germline V gene. The CDR3 DNA follows: TGTGCCATCAGTGAGTCTCCGACAGGAACTAATGAAAAACTGTTTTTT. This encodes CAISESPTGTNEKLFF.

V is TRBV6-1 and J is TRBJ1-2, with 7 bases aligning to TRBD1. The CDR3 extends over 15 amino acids. Trimming at V came to 3 bases and at J to 7 bases, leaving 11 bases not matched to a gene. Per the germline V gene, CDR1 is MNHNS and CDR2 is SASEGT. CDR3: CASSEPGQDGSGYTF. The CDR3 DNA sequence: TGTGCCAGCAGTGAGCCCGGACAGGATGGTAGTGGCTACACCTTC.

The chain couples TRBV28 to TRBJ1-1; TRBD1 might be the D (5 bases). This CDR3 spans 11 amino acids. V was pared by 3 bases and J by 9 bases, with 8 bases between. Germline V lookup: CDR1 MDHEN, CDR2 SYDVKM. The DNA of the CDR3 is TGTGCCAGCAGTTTCAAGGACAAAGCTTTCTTT. This gives the protein CASSFKDKAFF.

The rearrangement uses TRBV28 and TRBJ1-2; a possible D gene is TRBD1 (5 bases). From germline, CDR1 is MDHEN and CDR2 SYDVKM. V was trimmed by 6 bases and J by 4 bases, leaving 9 bases between them. The length of the CDR3 is 12 residues. The CDR3 here is CASRTTVYGYTF. The CDR3 DNA sequence: TGTGCCAGCAGGACGACAGTCTATGGCTACACCTTC.

V is TRBV7-2 and J is TRBJ1-6, with TRBD1 as a possible D gene (5 bases). V was trimmed by 0 bases and J by 6 bases, leaving 12 bases between them. The CDR3 consists of 16 residues. CDR1 SGHTA and CDR2 FQGNSA come from the germline V gene. CDR3 amino acids: CASSLASQVANSPLHF. The CDR3 DNA sequence: TGTGCCAGCAGCTTAGCGTCACAGGTCGCTAATTCACCCCTCCACTTT.